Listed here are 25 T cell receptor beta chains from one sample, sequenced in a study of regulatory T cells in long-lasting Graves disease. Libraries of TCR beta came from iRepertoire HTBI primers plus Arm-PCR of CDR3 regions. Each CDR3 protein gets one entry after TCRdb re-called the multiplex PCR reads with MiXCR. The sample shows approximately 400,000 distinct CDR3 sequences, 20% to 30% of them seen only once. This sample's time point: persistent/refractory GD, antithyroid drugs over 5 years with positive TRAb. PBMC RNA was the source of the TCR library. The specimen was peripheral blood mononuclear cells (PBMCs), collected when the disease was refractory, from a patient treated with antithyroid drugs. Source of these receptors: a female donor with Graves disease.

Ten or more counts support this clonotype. The CDR3 loop reads CASSSFGTLAETQYF. Written as DNA, the CDR3 is TGTGCCAGCAGTTCCTTCGGGACGCTCGCCGAGACCCAGTACTTC. V gene TRBV6-5 combines with J gene TRBJ2-5; perhaps D is TRBD1 or TRBD2 (5 bases each). This CDR3 is built from 15 residues. Germline CDR1 reads MNHEY; CDR2 reads SVGAGI. Between the trimmed V and J ends, which lost 4 bases and 5 bases, there was a span of 17 bases.

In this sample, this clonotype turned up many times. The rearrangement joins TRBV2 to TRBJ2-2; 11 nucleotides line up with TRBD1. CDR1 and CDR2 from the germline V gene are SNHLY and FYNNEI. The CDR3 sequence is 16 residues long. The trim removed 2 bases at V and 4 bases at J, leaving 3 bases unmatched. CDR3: CASSEPGTGGTGELFF. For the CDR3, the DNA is TGTGCCAGCAGTGAACCGGGGACAGGGGGCACCGGGGAGCTGTTTTTT. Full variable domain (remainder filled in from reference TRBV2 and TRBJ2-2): EPEVTQTPSHQVTQMGQEVILRCVPISNHLYFYWYRQILGQKVEFLVSFYNNEISEKSEIFDDQFSVERPDGSNFTLKIRSTKLEDSAMYFCASSEPGTGGTGELFFGEGSRLTVL.

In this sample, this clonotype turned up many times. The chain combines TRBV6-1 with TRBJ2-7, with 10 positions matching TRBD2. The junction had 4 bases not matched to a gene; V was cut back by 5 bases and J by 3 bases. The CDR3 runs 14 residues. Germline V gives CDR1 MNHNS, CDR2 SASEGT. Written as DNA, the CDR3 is TGTGCCAGCAGTAGGAGCGGGAGGGGCTACGAGCAGTACTTC. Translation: CASSRSGRGYEQYF.

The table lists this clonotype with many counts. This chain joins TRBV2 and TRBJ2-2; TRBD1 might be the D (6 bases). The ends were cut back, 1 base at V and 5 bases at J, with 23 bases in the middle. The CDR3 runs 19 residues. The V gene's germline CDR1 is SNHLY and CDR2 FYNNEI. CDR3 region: CASSEGFVFAGEKTGELFF. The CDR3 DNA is TGTGCCAGCAGTGAAGGATTCGTGTTTGCAGGGGAAAAAACCGGGGAGCTGTTTTTT.

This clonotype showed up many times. CDR3 DNA sequence: TGTGCCAGCAGCTTAGGCATCTCCTACGAGCAGTACTTC. This sequence encodes CASSLGISYEQYF. The chain couples TRBV7-2 to TRBJ2-7; D unresolved. In germline, CDR1 is SGHTA, CDR2 FQGNSA. V dropped 1 base and J dropped 0 bases, with 4 bases sitting between them. The CDR3 contains 13 residues.

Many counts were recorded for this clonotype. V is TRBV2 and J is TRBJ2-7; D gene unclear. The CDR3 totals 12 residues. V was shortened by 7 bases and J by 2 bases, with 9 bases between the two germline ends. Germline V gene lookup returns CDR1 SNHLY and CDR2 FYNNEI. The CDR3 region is CASKTETYEQYF. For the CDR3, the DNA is TGTGCCAGCAAGACGGAAACCTACGAGCAGTACTTC.

CDR3 sequence reads: CASSPIAGGPRTGELFF. The CDR3 nucleotides read TGTGCCAGCAGCCCAATAGCGGGAGGGCCGCGCACCGGGGAGCTGTTTTTT. V is TRBV7-9 and J is TRBJ2-2, with 11 bases fitting TRBD2. Trimming at V came to 5 bases and at J to 4 bases, leaving 9 bases not matched to a gene. This CDR3 is built from 17 residues. The germline CDR1 and CDR2 sequences are SEHNR and FQNEAQ (reference sequence).

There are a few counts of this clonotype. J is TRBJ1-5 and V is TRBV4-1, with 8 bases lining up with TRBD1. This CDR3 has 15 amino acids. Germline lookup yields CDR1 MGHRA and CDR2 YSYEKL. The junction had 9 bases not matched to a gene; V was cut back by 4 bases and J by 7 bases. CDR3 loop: CASSRWTGSIQPQHF. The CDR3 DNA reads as TGCGCCAGCAGCCGCTGGACAGGGAGTATCCAGCCCCAGCATTTT.

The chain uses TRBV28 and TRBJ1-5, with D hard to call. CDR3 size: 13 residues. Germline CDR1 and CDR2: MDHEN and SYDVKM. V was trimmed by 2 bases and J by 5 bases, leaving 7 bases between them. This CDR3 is CASSLAEYQPQHF. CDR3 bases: TGTGCCAGCAGTTTAGCGGAGTATCAGCCCCAGCATTTT.

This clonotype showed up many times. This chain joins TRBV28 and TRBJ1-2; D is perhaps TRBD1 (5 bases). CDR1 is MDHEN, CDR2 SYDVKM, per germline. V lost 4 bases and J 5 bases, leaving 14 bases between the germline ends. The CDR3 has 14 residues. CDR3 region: CASSSPGPIYGYTF. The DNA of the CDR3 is TGTGCCAGCAGTTCGCCGGGACCCATTTATGGCTACACCTTC.

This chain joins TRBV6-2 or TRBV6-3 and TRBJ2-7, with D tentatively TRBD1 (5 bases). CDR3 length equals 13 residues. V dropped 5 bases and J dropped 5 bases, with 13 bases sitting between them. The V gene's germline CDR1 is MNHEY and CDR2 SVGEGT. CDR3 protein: CASSETRVHEQYF. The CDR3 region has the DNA TGTGCCAGCAGTGAAACCAGGGTCCACGAGCAGTACTTC.

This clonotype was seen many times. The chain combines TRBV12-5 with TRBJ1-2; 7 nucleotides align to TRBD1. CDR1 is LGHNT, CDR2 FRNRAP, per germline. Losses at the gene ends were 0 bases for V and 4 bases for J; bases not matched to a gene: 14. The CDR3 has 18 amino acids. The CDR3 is CASGLVIDRANVGYGYTF. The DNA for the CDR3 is TGTGCTAGTGGTTTGGTAATAGACAGGGCGAACGTGGGCTATGGCTACACCTTC. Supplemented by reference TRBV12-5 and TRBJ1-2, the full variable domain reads DARVTQTPRHKVTEMGQEVTMRCQPILGHNTVFWYRQTMMQGLELLAYFRNRAPLDDSGMPKDRFSAEMPDATLATLKIQPSEPRDSAVYFCASGLVIDRANVGYGYTFGSGTRLTVV.

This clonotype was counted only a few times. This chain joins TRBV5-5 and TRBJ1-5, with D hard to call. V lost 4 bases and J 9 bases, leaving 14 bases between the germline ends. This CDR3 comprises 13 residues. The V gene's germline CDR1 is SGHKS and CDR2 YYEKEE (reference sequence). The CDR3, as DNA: TGTGCCAGCAGCCCCTCCCTAAGGCGGCCCCAGCATTTT. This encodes CASSPSLRRPQHF.

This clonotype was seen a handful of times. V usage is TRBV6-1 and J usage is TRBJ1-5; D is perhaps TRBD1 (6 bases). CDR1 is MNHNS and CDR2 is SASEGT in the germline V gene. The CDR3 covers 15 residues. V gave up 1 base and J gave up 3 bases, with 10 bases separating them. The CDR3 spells CASSEGGQFNQPQHF. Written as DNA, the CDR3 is TGTGCCAGCAGTGAAGGAGGACAGTTCAATCAGCCCCAGCATTTT.

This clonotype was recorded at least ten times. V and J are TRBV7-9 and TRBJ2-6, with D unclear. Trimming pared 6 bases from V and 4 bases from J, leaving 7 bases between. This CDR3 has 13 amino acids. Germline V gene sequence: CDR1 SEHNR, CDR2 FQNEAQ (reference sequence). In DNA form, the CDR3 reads TGTGCCAGCAGTCGAGTCGGGGCCAACGTCCTGACTTTC. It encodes CASSRVGANVLTF.

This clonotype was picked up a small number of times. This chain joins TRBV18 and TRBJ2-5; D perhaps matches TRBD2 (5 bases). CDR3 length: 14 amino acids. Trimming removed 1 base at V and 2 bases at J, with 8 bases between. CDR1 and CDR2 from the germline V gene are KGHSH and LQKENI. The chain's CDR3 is CASSPQTIQETQYF. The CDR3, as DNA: TGTGCCAGCTCACCACAGACTATTCAAGAGACCCAGTACTTC.

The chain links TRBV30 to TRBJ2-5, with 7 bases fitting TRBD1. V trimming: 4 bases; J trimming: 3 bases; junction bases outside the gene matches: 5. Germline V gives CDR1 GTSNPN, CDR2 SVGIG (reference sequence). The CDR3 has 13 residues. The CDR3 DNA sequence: TGTGCCTGGATCAGACAGGGTGAAGAGACCCAGTACTTC. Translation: CAWIRQGEETQYF.

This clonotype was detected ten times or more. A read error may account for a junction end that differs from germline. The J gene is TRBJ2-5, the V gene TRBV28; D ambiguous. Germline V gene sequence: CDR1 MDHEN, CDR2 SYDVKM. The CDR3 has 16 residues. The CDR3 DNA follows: TGTGCCAGCAGTGCCCTTGGCAGAGATTCCCAAAAGACCCAGTACTTC. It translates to CASSALGRDSQKTQYF.

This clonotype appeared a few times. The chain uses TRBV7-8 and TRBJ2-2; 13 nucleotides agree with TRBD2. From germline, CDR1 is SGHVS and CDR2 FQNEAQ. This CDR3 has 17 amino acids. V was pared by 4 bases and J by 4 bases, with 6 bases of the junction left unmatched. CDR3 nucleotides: TGTGCCAGCAGCTCCCGGACTAGCGGGAGTGGCACCGGGGAGCTGTTTTTT. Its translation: CASSSRTSGSGTGELFF.

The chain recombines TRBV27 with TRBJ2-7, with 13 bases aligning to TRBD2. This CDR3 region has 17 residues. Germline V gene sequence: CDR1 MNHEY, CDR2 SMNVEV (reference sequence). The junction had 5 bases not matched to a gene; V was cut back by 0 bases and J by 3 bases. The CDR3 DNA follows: TGTGCCAGCAGTTTATCTCCGGGACTAGCGGGACTCTACGAGCAGTACTTC. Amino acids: CASSLSPGLAGLYEQYF.

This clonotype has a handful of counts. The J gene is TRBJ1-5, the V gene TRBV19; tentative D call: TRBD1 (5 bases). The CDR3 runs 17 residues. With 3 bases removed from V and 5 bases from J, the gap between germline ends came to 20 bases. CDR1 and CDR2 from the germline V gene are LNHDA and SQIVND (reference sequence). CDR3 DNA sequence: TGTGCCAGTAGTATTAACCTGATGACAGCCTCTTATCAGCCCCAGCATTTT. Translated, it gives CASSINLMTASYQPQHF.

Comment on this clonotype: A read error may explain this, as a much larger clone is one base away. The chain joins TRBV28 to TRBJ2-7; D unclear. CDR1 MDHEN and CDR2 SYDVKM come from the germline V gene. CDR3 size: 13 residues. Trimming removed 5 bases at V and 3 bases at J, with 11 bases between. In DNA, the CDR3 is TGTGCCAGCAGTCATGAAACCAACTACGAGCAGTACTTC. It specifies CASSHETNYEQYF.

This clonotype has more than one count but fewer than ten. CDR3 in DNA: TGTGCCAGCTCACGGCGGACAGCAAGTCCTGAAGCTTTCTTT. It translates to CASSRRTASPEAFF. The chain links TRBV18 to TRBJ1-1, with D tentatively TRBD1 (6 bases). V lost 4 bases, J lost 6 bases, and 15 bases lay in between. CDR1 and CDR2 from the germline V gene are KGHSH and LQKENI. The CDR3 totals 14 residues.

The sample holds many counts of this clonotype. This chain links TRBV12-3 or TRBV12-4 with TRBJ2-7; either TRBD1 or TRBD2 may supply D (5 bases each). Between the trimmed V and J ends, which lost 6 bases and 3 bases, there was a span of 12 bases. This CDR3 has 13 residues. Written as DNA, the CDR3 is TGTGCCAGCAGCTTCGGGGCGAACTACGAGCAGTACTTC. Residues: CASSFGANYEQYF.

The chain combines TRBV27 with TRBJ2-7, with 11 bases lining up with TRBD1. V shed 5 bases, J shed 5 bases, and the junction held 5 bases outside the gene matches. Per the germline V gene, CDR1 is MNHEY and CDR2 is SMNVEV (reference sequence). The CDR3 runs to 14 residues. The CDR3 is CASSRTGGSHEQYF. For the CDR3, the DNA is TGTGCCAGCAGTCGGACAGGGGGCTCTCACGAGCAGTACTTC.